The 16 T cell receptor beta chains in this list originate from one sample, sequenced in a study of shared clonotypes between healthy human individuals. Clones were read by immunoSEQ multiplex PCR, and TCRdb kept only the in-frame ones, dropping some. The sample lists millions of clones; 93% were seen once. CD45RO-negative cells were positively selected for CCR7, leaving out terminally differentiated effector memory CD45RA+ cells. Sequencing was carried out using naive CD8+ T cells from PBMCs. Receptors were obtained from a man in his late teens or twenties in good health. Some clones in this sample may be carry-over from other donors' samples.

The chain's CDR3 is CASSVAGKGYTF. CDR3 nucleotides: TGTGCCAGCAGCGTAGCTGGGAAAGGCTACACCTTC. This chain connects TRBV9 to TRBJ1-2; D is uncertain. The germline gives CDR1 SGDLS, CDR2 YYNGEE. Trimming cost V 0 bases and J 8 bases, with 8 bases left between them. The CDR3 is 12 residues long. The variable domain in full, with the rest retrieved from reference TRBV9 and TRBJ1-2, is DSGVTQTPKHLITATGQRVTLRCSPRSGDLSVYWYQQSLDQGLQFLIQYYNGEERAKGNILERFSAQQFPDLHSELNLSSLELGDSALYFCASSVAGKGYTFGSGTRLTVV.

CDR3 in DNA: TGTGCCAGCCACAATGGGATAGCGGGAGTCTATGAGCAGTTCTTC. As protein: CASHNGIAGVYEQFF. The chain carries TRBV2 and TRBJ2-1; 9 positions match TRBD2. This CDR3 region has 15 residues. Germline V gene data show CDR1 as SNHLY and CDR2 as FYNNEI. V lost 8 bases to trimming and J lost 8 bases; unmatched junction nucleotides: 13. Full variable domain (rest looked up from reference TRBV2 and TRBJ2-1): EPEVTQTPSHQVTQMGQEVILRCVPISNHLYFYWYRQILGQKVEFLVSFYNNEISEKSEIFDDQFSVERPDGSNFTLKIRSTKLEDSAMYFCASHNGIAGVYEQFFGPGTRLTVL.

This clone was seen only a few times. The rearrangement uses TRBV9 and TRBJ1-4; 8 bases fit TRBD1. Germline CDR1 SGDLS, CDR2 YYNGEE. The V gene end was trimmed by 3 bases and the J gene end by 8 bases; junction bases not matched to a gene: 6. This CDR3 comprises 14 residues. The CDR3 DNA follows: TGTGCCAGCAGCGCAGGGGGCGGGAGGGAAAAACTGTTTTTT. Its translation: CASSAGGGREKLFF.

V gene TRBV2 combines with J gene TRBJ1-1; 8 nucleotides align to TRBD1. V was pared by 6 bases and J by 1 base, with 4 bases of the junction left unmatched. Germline CDR1 is SNHLY and CDR2 is FYNNEI. The CDR3 totals 14 residues. In nucleotides, the CDR3 is TGTGCCAGCAGGACCAGGGGGCGGAACACTGAAGCTTTCTTT. Translated: CASRTRGRNTEAFF. The full variable domain, completed using reference TRBV2 and TRBJ1-1, is EPEVTQTPSHQVTQMGQEVILRCVPISNHLYFYWYRQILGQKVEFLVSFYNNEISEKSEIFDDQFSVERPDGSNFTLKIRSTKLEDSAMYFCASRTRGRNTEAFFGQGTRLTVV.

The CDR3 DNA follows: TGTGCCAGCAGCCTCCCCCCGGGACAGATCTATGGCTACACCTTC. Its translation: CASSLPPGQIYGYTF. The chain employs TRBV13 and TRBJ1-2, with 7 bases lining up with TRBD1. CDR3 length: 15 amino acids. Germline V gene sequence: CDR1 PRHDT, CDR2 FYEKMQ (reference sequence). With 5 bases clipped from V and 4 bases from J, the junction kept 10 bases outside the gene matches. Full variable domain (outside the CDR3, taken from reference TRBV13 and TRBJ1-2): AAGVIQSPRHLIKEKRETATLKCYPIPRHDTVYWYQQGPGQDPQFLISFYEKMQSDKGSIPDRFSAQQFSDYHSELNMSSLELGDSALYFCASSLPPGQIYGYTFGSGTRLTVV.

The chain uses TRBV28 and TRBJ2-7, with a weak D call TRBD2 (5 bases). This CDR3 spans 13 amino acids. Germline CDR1 reads MDHEN; CDR2 reads SYDVKM. V was trimmed by 10 bases and J by 0 bases, leaving 13 bases between them. Written as DNA, the CDR3 is TGTGCCACCTCAGGACTCGTCTCCTACGAGCAGTACTTC. Its protein product is CATSGLVSYEQYF.

The chain employs TRBV7-8 and TRBJ1-2, with D uncertain. Trimming removed 1 base at V and 5 bases at J, with 14 bases between. Germline loops: CDR1 SGHVS, CDR2 FQNEAQ. The CDR3 extends over 15 amino acids. Written as DNA, the CDR3 is TGTGCCAGCAGCTTAGTCTCGGGCAGTCAGTATGGCTACACCTTC. It is translated as CASSLVSGSQYGYTF.

V is TRBV9 and J is TRBJ2-1, with TRBD2 matching over 8 bases. This CDR3 has 16 amino acids. Trimming at V came to 3 bases and at J to 0 bases, leaving 5 bases not matched to a gene. Per the germline V gene, CDR1 is SGDLS and CDR2 is YYNGEE. CDR3 in amino acids: CASSAGTRVSYNEQFF. The DNA for the CDR3 is TGTGCCAGCAGCGCCGGGACTAGGGTCTCCTACAATGAGCAGTTCTTC.

CDR3 region: CASSPTGHEQYF. CDR3 in DNA: TGTGCCAGCAGTCCGACAGGTCACGAGCAGTACTTC. V usage is TRBV5-6 and J usage is TRBJ2-5, with D perhaps TRBD1 (6 bases). Matching the DNA end better, TRBJ2-7 makes the J call doubtful. In germline, CDR1 is SGHDT, CDR2 YYEEEE. This CDR3 is built from 12 residues.

The rearrangement joins TRBV7-2 to TRBJ2-5; D is uncertain. The CDR3 spans 14 residues. The germline V gene encodes CDR1 SGHTA and CDR2 FQGNSA. The ends were cut back, 5 bases at V and 5 bases at J, with 15 bases in the middle. CDR3 DNA: TGTGCCAGCAGCATCCGACCAGTAACGGAGACCCAGTACTTC. Its translation: CASSIRPVTETQYF.

J is TRBJ2-7 and V is TRBV6-1; 7 nucleotides line up with TRBD2. The CDR3 length is 11 residues. In germline, CDR1 is MNHNS, CDR2 SASEGT. The J segment lost 7 bases and the V segment lost 8 bases, leaving 5 bases of the junction unmatched. As DNA, the CDR3 is TGTGCCAGCCCTTGGGGGGGGGAGCAGTACTTC. This translates into CASPWGGEQYF.

This clone was seen a few times. CDR3 region: CASSLDGLPGEPQHF. The CDR3 region has the DNA TGTGCCAGCAGCTTAGATGGTCTCCCCGGGGAGCCCCAGCATTTT. The rearrangement links TRBV7-2 to TRBJ1-5; no definite D call. V gave up 1 base and J gave up 8 bases, with 15 bases separating them. The CDR3 extends over 15 amino acids. The germline V gene has CDR1 SGHTA and CDR2 FQGNSA.

The chain joins TRBV5-6 to TRBJ1-2, with a weak D call TRBD1 (5 bases). V lost 4 bases and J 5 bases, leaving 15 bases between the germline ends. The CDR3 extends over 14 amino acids. Germline CDR1 and CDR2: SGHDT and YYEEEE. CDR3: CASSPGGTLYGYTF. CDR3 coding DNA: TGTGCCAGCAGCCCTGGGGGGACTCTTTATGGCTACACCTTC.

V is TRBV18 and J is TRBJ2-1, with 15 bases aligning to TRBD2. Per the germline V gene, CDR1 is KGHSH and CDR2 is LQKENI. The CDR3 covers 17 residues. The V gene end was trimmed by 3 bases and the J gene end by 1 base; junction bases not matched to a gene: 1. The CDR3 spells CASSPGLAGGSYNEQFF. The CDR3 nucleotides are TGTGCCAGCTCACCCGGACTAGCGGGAGGGTCCTACAATGAGCAGTTCTTC.

The chain uses TRBV28 and TRBJ2-3, with unresolved D. From germline, CDR1 is MDHEN and CDR2 SYDVKM. CDR3 length: 15 residues. Trimming stripped 3 bases from V and 0 bases from J, with 10 bases between. As DNA, the CDR3 is TGTGCCAGCAGTTTGAAGGGATATAGCACAGATACGCAGTATTTT. Its translation is CASSLKGYSTDTQYF.

The chain has TRBV11-2 and TRBJ1-2, with D possibly matching TRBD1 (5 bases). This CDR3 is 13 amino acids long. Germline CDR1 and CDR2: SGHAT and FQNNGV. Trimming took 4 bases from V and 2 from J, leaving 8 bases between them. The CDR3 loop is CASSSHRNYGYTF. CDR3 sequence (DNA): TGTGCCAGCAGCTCCCACAGGAACTATGGCTACACCTTC.